This is a list of T cell receptor beta chains from one sample in a study. TCRdb independently ran MiXCR on the reads; one entry per CDR3 protein. Of a few thousand distinct CDR3 sequences in the sample, 8% to 11% were seen once. The sample consisted of CD4+ T cells from synovial fluid. Receptor source: a human donor with rheumatoid arthritis. The CDR3 runs from the conserved cysteine through the conserved F or W. D genes are given only for firm matches. The size field is filled for only some rows; it gives once, few, many or a size class.

v_call	d_call	j_call	clone_size	cdr3_aa	cdr3_nt
TRBV29-1	TRBD1	TRBJ1-1	many	CSVDRQGEAFF	TGCAGCGTCGATCGACAGGGTGAAGCTTTCTTT
TRBV29-1	TRBD1	TRBJ1-2	medium-sized	CSVAGGKISGYTF	TGCAGCGTTGCAGGGGGCAAGATCTCTGGCTACACCTTC
TRBV29-1	NA	TRBJ2-7	many	CSVRPGSSYEQYF	TGCAGCGTTCGCCCAGGCAGCTCCTACGAGCAGTACTTC
TRBV20-1	NA	TRBJ2-2	medium-sized	CSARDEGAGNTGELFF	TGCAGTGCTAGAGATGAAGGAGCAGGAAACACCGGGGAGCTGTTTTTT
TRBV7-3	NA	TRBJ2-2	medium-sized	CASSPAWGGGTGELFF	TGTGCCAGCAGCCCCGCTTGGGGGGGCGGCACCGGGGAGCTGTTTTTT
TRBV7-2	TRBD1	TRBJ1-5	medium-sized	CASSLAGQEGQPQHF	TGTGCCAGCAGCTTAGCGGGACAGGAGGGGCAGCCCCAGCATTTT
TRBV30	NA	TRBJ1-1	few	CAWSVVGGRRAFF	TGTGCCTGGAGTGTAGTTGGGGGGCGCCGGGCTTTCTTT
TRBV28	NA	TRBJ1-5	NA	CASSSTQPQHF	TGTGCCAGCAGTTCGACCCAGCCCCAGCATTTT
TRBV5-1	NA	TRBJ1-1	large	CASSLGHEGLEAFF	TGCGCCAGCAGCTTGGGACATGAGGGACTGGAAGCTTTCTTT
TRBV7-2	TRBD1	TRBJ1-3	many	CASSLSPAGGGNTIYF	TGTGCCAGCAGCTTAAGTCCCGCAGGGGGTGGAAACACCATATATTTT
TRBV11-2	NA	TRBJ2-4	medium-sized	CASSLGQENIQYF	TGTGCCAGCAGCTTAGGACAGGAAAACATTCAGTACTTC
TRBV7-2	NA	TRBJ2-2	many	CASSPPLRGTGTGELFF	TGTGCCAGCAGCCCACCTTTACGGGGCACGGGCACCGGGGAGCTGTTTTTT
TRBV5-4	NA	TRBJ1-1	medium-sized	CASSFRGTPNTEAFF	TGTGCCAGCAGCTTCCGCGGGACTCCGAACACTGAAGCTTTCTTT
TRBV25-1	NA	TRBJ1-6	medium-sized	CASSQQSNNSPLHF	TGTGCCAGCAGTCAACAGAGTAACAATTCACCCCTCCACTTT
TRBV5-4	TRBD1	TRBJ2-5	few	CASSSWTGKRTQYF	TGTGCCAGCAGCTCTTGGACAGGGAAGAGAACCCAGTACTTC
TRBV5-6	NA	TRBJ2-6	medium-sized	CASSLRVGRVNSGANVLTF	TGTGCCAGCAGTCTCAGGGTGGGCAGGGTTAACTCTGGGGCCAACGTCCTGACTTTC
TRBV19	TRBD2	TRBJ2-1	many	CASRRGTSGGSYNEQFF	TGTGCCAGTAGAAGGGGGACTAGCGGAGGATCCTACAATGAGCAGTTCTTC
TRBV11-1	NA	TRBJ2-6	medium-sized	CASSGSSGANVLTF	TGTGCCAGCAGCGGGAGCTCTGGGGCCAACGTCCTGACTTTC
TRBV2	TRBD1	TRBJ1-4	many	CATRRTGAEEKLFF	TGTGCCACCCGCCGGACAGGGGCGGAGGAAAAACTGTTTTTT
TRBV7-2	NA	TRBJ2-5	medium-sized	CASSKVVQPGETQYF	TGTGCCAGCAGCAAAGTGGTACAACCGGGGGAGACCCAGTACTTC
TRBV6-1	NA	TRBJ2-7	medium-sized	CASRVGVYEQYF	TGTGCCAGCAGAGTTGGGGTCTACGAGCAGTACTTC
TRBV13	NA	TRBJ2-1	few	CASSLRVANEQFF	TGTGCCAGCAGCTTAAGGGTTGCGAATGAGCAGTTCTTC
TRBV18	NA	TRBJ2-2	many	CASSPNTGELFF	TGTGCCAGCTCACCGAACACCGGGGAGCTGTTTTTT
TRBV5-1	NA	TRBJ2-1	many	CASSLGGANSYNEQFF	TGCGCCAGCAGCTTGGGGGGGGCTAACTCCTACAATGAGCAGTTCTTC
TRBV19	NA	TRBJ2-1	few	CASSIEAYNEQFF	TGTGCCAGTAGTATAGAGGCGTACAATGAGCAGTTCTTC
TRBV5-4	NA	TRBJ2-2	NA	CASSRLSGVNTGELFF	TGTGCCAGCAGCCGACTCTCGGGGGTTAACACCGGGGAGCTGTTTTTT
TRBV19	TRBD1	TRBJ1-5	many	CASSIGHSGTVNQPQHF	TGTGCCAGTAGTATAGGTCACTCCGGGACAGTCAATCAGCCCCAGCATTTT
TRBV20-1	NA	TRBJ2-2	NA	CSAKTYRATGELFF	TGCAGTGCTAAGACATATCGGGCCACCGGGGAGCTGTTTTTT
TRBV19	NA	TRBJ2-1	many	CASSTPTGRTMNEQFF	TGTGCCAGTAGTACCCCGACAGGAAGGACGATGAATGAGCAGTTCTTC
TRBV12-3/TRBV12-4	NA	TRBJ2-1	medium-sized	CASSSGVEQFF	TGTGCCAGCAGTTCAGGGGTGGAGCAGTTCTTC
TRBV28	NA	TRBJ1-2	many	CASSDRGYGYTF	TGTGCCAGCAGCGACCGGGGCTATGGCTACACCTTC
TRBV6-5	TRBD1	TRBJ1-4	large	CASSYHVTRRGTTGLATNEKLFF	TGTGCCAGCAGTTACCACGTCACCCGCCGGGGGACGACAGGGTTGGCAACTAATGAAAAACTGTTTTTT
TRBV7-3	NA	TRBJ2-3	many	CASSLWGEPTDTQYF	TGTGCCAGCAGCTTATGGGGGGAGCCCACAGATACGCAGTATTTT
TRBV29-1	NA	TRBJ2-7	medium-sized	CSEGGSRGYF	TGCAGCGAGGGTGGTTCCAGGGGGTACTTC
TRBV7-9	NA	TRBJ2-4	many	CASSLERGSLAKNIQYF	TGTGCCAGCAGCTTAGAGAGGGGGAGTCTAGCCAAAAACATTCAGTACTTC
TRBV6-1	NA	TRBJ2-7	many	CASSVFTDVYEQYF	TGTGCCAGCAGTGTTTTTACAGATGTATACGAGCAGTACTTC
TRBV18	TRBD1	TRBJ1-1	many	CASSSGQVPLTEAFF	TGTGCCAGCTCATCCGGACAGGTTCCCCTCACTGAAGCTTTCTTT
TRBV3-1	TRBD2	TRBJ2-1	medium-sized	CASSHLLAGGSYNEQFF	TGTGCCAGCAGCCATTTACTAGCGGGAGGGTCCTACAATGAGCAGTTCTTC
TRBV20-1	TRBD2	TRBJ2-3	medium-sized	CSALEASGSWDTQYF	TGCAGTGCTCTCGAGGCTAGCGGGAGCTGGGATACGCAGTATTTT